One TCR beta chain is described in this entry. What it binds is not known. These data originate in a study of CD8 T cells in ankylosing spondylitis. Study results and limitations: Relatively rare in peripheral blood, disease-linked clones were also CD8+. Characteristic of ankylosing spondylitis blood, it appeared, was a TCR beta motif comprising about eight highly homologous variants. Both synovial fluid and blood in reactive arthritis had previously been reported to carry some motif variants. Matched ankylosing spondylitis synovial fluid reportedly showed significant enrichment of disease-linked clones.

Preparation of TCR beta libraries was done by quantitative 5'-RACE with molecular barcodes. TCRdb re-analysed the 5' RACE reads in MiXCR, keeping a single row per CDR3 protein. Among 700,000 or so distinct CDR3 sequences listed, around 17% were seen once. The sample comprised blood, either unsorted or a sorted T cell fraction (not recorded which). This receptor was obtained from a male donor with ankylosing spondylitis.

CDR3 in DNA: TGTGCCAGCAGTTTTGCCGGGGGGCCGAATTCACCCCTCCACTTT. Its protein product is CASSFAGGPNSPLHF. The V call is TRBV12-3 or TRBV12-4, the J call TRBJ1-6; D is perhaps TRBD1 (6 bases). V shed 3 bases and J shed 7 bases, with 13 bases lying between them. The CDR3 has 15 amino acids.